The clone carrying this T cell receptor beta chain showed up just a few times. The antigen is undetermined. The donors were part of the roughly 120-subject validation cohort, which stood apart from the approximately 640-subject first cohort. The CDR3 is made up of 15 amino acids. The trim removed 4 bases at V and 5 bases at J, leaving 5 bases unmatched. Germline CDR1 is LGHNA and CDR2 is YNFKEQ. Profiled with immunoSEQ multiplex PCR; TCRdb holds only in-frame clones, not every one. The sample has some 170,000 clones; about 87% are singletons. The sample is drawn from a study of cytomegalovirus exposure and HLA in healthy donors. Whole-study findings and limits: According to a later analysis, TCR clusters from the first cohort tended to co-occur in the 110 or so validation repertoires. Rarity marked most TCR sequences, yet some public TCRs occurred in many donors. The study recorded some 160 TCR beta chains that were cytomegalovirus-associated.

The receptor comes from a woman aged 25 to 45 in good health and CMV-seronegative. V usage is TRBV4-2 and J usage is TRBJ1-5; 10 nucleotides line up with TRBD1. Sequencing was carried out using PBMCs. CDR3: CASSPYGQGDQPQHF. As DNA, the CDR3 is TGTGCCAGCAGCCCGTATGGACAGGGGGATCAGCCCCAGCATTTT.